This T cell receptor (beta chain) was profiled in a study of spatial heterogeneity in lung cancer. Study-wide results and caveats: One measure, the expanded intratumoral alpha and beta TCR count, tracked tumor mutation counts.

Losses at the gene ends were 2 bases for V and 4 bases for J; bases not matched to a gene: 3. The germline V gene encodes CDR1 MNHEY and CDR2 SMNVEV (reference sequence). The CDR3 has 14 residues. MiXCR was run by TCRdb on the 5' RACE reads, yielding one entry per CDR3 protein. The sample has about 10,000 distinct CDR3 sequences, approximately 12% seen once. Stated time point: sample taken at primary tumor resection. This clonotype showed up many times. As yet, its antigen is unknown. As an off-target read in a library built for alpha chains, this beta chain has a frequency of little significance. The TCR comes from a male donor with early-stage non-small cell lung cancer. Material: lung tumor tissue, obtained at surgery. The chain carries TRBV27 and TRBJ2-7, with 9 nucleotides matching TRBD1. The DNA of the CDR3 is TGTGCCAGCAGTTTAGTGGGACAGGGATACGAGCAGTACTTC. Translation: CASSLVGQGYEQYF.